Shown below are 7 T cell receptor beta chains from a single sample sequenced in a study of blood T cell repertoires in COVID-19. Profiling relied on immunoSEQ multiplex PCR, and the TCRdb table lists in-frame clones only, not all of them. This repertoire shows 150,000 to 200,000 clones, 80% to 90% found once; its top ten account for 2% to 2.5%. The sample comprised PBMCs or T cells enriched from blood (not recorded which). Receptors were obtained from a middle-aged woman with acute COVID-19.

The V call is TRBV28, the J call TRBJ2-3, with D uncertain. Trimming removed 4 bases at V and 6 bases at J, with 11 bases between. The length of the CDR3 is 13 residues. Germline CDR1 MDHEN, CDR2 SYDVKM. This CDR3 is CASSSPPKDTQYF. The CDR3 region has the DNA TGTGCCAGCAGTTCCCCTCCTAAGGATACGCAGTATTTT.

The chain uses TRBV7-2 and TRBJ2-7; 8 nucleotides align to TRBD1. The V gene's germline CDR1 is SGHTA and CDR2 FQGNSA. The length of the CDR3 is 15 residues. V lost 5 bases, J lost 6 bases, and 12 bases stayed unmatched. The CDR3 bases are TGTGCCAGCAGCCTCCTGGGGCAGGGGGCCGGCGAGCAGTACTTC. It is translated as CASSLLGQGAGEQYF. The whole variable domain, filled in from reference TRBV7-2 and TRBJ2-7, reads GAGVSQSPSNKVTEKGKDVELRCDPISGHTALYWYRQSLGQGLEFLIYFQGNSAPDKSGLPSDRFSAERTGGSVSTLTIQRTQQEDSAVYLCASSLLGQGAGEQYFGPGTRLTVT.

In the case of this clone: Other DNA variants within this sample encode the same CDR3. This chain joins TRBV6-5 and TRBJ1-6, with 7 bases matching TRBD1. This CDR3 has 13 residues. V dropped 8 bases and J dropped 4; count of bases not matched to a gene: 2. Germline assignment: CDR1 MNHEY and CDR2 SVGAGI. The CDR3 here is CASLTGYNSPLHF. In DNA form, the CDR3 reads TGTGCCAGCCTGACAGGGTATAATTCACCCCTCCACTTT.

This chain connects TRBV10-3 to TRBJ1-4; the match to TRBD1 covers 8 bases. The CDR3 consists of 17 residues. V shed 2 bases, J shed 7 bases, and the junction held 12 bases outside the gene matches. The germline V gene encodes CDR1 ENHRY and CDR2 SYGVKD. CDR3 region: CAISEQWRRGRVEKLFF. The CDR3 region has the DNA TGTGCCATCAGTGAGCAATGGCGCAGGGGGCGCGTTGAAAAACTGTTTTTT.

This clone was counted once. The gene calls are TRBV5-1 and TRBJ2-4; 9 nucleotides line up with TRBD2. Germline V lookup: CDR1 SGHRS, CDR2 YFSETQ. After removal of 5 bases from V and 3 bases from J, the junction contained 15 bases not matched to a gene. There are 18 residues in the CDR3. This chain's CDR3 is CASSQREEGVGFKNIQYF. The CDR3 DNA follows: TGCGCCAGCAGTCAGCGGGAGGAAGGAGTGGGATTCAAAAACATTCAGTACTTC.

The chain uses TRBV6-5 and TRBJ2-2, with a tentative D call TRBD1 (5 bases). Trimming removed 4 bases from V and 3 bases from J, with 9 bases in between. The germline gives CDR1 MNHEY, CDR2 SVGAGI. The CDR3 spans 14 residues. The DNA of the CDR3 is TGTGCCAGCAGTTCTGGACACTACACCGGGGAGCTGTTTTTT. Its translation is CASSSGHYTGELFF.

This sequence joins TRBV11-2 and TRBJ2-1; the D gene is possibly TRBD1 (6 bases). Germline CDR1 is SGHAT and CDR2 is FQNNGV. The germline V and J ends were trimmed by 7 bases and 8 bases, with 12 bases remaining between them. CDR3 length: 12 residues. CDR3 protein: CASTLDRHEQFF. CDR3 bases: TGTGCCAGCACACTCGACAGGCATGAGCAGTTCTTC.